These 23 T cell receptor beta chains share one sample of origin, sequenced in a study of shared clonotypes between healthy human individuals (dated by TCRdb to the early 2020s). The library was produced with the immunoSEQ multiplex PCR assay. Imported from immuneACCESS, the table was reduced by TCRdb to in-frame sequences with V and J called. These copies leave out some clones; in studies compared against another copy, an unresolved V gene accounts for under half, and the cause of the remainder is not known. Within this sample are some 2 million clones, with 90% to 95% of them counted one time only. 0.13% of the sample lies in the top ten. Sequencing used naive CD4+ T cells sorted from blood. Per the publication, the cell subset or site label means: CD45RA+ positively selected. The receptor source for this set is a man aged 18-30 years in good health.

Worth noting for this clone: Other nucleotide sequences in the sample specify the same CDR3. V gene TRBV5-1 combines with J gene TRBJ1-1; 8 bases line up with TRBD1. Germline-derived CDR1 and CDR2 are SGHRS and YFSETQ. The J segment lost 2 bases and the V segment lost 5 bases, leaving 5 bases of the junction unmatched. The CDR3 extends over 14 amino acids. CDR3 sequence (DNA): TGCGCCAGCAGTCGAACAGGGGGTAACACTGAAGCTTTCTTT. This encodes CASSRTGGNTEAFF.

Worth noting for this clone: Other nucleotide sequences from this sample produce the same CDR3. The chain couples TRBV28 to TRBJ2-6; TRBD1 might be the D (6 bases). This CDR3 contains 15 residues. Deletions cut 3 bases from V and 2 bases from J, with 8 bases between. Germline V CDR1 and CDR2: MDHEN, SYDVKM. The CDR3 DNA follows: TGTGCCAGCAGTTTGTCAGGGGCTGGGGCCAACGTCCTGACTTTC. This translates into CASSLSGAGANVLTF.

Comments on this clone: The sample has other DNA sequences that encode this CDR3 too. The CDR3 loop reads CASSYSLAGSYEQYF. For the CDR3, the DNA is TGTGCCAGCAGTTACTCGTTAGCGGGGAGTTACGAGCAGTACTTC. J is TRBJ2-7 and V is TRBV6-5, with TRBD2 identical over 8 bases. This CDR3 region has 15 residues. The germline V gene encodes CDR1 MNHEY and CDR2 SVGAGI. J lost 4 bases, V lost 0 bases, and 5 bases had no gene match.

The CDR3 is CASTRERQTDTQYF. In DNA, the CDR3 is TGTGCCAGTACGCGGGAAAGACAGACAGATACGCAGTATTTT. The chain employs TRBV19 and TRBJ2-3; D is perhaps TRBD2 (6 bases). Looked up from germline, CDR1 is LNHDA and CDR2 is SQIVND (reference sequence). The CDR3 sequence is 14 residues long. V was shortened by 7 bases and J by 3 bases, with 14 bases between the two germline ends. Combining the CDR3 with reference TRBV19 and TRBJ2-3 gives the whole variable domain DGGITQSPKYLFRKEGQNVTLSCEQNLNHDAMYWYRQDPGQGLRLIYYSQIVNDFQKGDIAEGYSVSREKKESFPLTVTSAQKNPTAFYLCASTRERQTDTQYFGPGTRLTVL.

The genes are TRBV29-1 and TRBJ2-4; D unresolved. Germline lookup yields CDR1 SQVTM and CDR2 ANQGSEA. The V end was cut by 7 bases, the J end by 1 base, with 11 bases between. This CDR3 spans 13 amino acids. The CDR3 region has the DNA TGCAGCGCGCTTCTTACTGCCAAAAACATTCAGTACTTC. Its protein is CSALLTAKNIQYF.

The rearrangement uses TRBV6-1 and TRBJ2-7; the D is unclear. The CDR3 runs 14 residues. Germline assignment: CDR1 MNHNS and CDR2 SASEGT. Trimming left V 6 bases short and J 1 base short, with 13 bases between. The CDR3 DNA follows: TGTGCCAGCAGCCCTCGGTACACTTCCTACGAGCAGTACTTC. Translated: CASSPRYTSYEQYF.

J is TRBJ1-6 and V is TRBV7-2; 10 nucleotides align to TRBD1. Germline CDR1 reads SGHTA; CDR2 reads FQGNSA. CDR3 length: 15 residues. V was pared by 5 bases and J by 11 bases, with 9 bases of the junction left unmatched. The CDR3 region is CASSPGPGQGTPLHF. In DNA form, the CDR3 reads TGTGCCAGCAGCCCCGGGCCGGGACAGGGGACACCCCTCCACTTT.

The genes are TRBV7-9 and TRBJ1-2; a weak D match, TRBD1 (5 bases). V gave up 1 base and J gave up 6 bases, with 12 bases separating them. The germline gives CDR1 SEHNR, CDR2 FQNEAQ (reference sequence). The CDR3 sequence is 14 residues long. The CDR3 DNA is TGTGCCAGCAGCTTAGTAGTAGGGGTCGATGGCTACACCTTC. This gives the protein CASSLVVGVDGYTF.

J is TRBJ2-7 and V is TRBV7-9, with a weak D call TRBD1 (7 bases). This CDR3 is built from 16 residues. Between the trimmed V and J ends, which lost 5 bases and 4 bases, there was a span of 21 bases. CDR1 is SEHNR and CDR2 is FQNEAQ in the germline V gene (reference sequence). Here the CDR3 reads CASSPGTGAGGYEQYF. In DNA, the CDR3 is TGTGCCAGCAGCCCAGGGACGGGGGCAGGGGGATACGAGCAGTACTTC.

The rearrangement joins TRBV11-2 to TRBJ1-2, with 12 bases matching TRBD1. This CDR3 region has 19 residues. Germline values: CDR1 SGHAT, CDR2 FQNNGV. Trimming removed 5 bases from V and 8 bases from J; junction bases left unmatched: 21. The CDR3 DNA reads TGTGCCAGCAGCCCGCCACGGCATTGGGACAGGGGGCGAGGGGGAGGCTACACCTTC. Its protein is CASSPPRHWDRGRGGGYTF.

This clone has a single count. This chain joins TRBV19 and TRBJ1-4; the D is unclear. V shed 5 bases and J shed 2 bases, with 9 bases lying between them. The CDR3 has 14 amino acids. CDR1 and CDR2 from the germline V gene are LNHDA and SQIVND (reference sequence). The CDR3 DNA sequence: TGTGCCAGTAGTTTCCCGAATACTAATGAAAAACTGTTTTTT. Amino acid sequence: CASSFPNTNEKLFF.

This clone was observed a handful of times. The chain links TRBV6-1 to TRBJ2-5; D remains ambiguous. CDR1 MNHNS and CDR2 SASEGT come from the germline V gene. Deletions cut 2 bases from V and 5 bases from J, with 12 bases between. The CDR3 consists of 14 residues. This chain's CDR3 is CASSEQSQWETQYF. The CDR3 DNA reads TGTGCCAGCAGTGAACAGAGCCAGTGGGAGACCCAGTACTTC.

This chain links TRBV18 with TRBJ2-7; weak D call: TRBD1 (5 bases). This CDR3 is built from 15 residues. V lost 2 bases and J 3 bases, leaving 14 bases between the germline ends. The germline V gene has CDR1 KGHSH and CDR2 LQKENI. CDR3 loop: CASSPVRDLLYEQYF. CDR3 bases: TGTGCCAGCTCACCAGTCAGGGATCTCCTCTACGAGCAGTACTTC.

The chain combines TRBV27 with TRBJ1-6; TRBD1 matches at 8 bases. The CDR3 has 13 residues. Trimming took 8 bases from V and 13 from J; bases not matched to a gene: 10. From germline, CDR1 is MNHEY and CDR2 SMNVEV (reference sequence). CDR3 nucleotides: TGTGCCAGCTGCCGGGACAGGTCCCACCCCCTCCACTTT. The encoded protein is CASCRDRSHPLHF.

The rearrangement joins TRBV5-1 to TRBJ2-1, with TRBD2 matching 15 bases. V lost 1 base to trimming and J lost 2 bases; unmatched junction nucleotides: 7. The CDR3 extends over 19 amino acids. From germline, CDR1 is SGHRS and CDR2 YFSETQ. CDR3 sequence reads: CASSLPGLAGGDAYNEQFF. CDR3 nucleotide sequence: TGCGCCAGCAGCTTGCCTGGACTAGCGGGAGGGGACGCCTACAATGAGCAGTTCTTC.

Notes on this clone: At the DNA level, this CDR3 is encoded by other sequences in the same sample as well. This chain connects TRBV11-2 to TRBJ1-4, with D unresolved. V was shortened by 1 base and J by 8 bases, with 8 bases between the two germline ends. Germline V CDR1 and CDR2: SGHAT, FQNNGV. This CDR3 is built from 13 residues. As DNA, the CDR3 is TGTGCCAGCAGCTTAGGGGGTAGGGAAAAACTGTTTTTT. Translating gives CASSLGGREKLFF.

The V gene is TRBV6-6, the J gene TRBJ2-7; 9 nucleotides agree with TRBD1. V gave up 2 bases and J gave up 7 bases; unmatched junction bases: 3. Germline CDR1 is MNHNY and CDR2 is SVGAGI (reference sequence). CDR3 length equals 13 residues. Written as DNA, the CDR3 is TGTGCCAGCAGTTACCGGACAGGGGAAGAGCAGTACTTC. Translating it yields CASSYRTGEEQYF.

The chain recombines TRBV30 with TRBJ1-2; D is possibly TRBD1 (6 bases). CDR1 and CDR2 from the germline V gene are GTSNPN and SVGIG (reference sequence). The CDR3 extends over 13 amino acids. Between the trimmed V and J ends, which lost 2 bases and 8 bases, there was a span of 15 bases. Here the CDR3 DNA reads TGTGCCTGGAGTCCCCAACAGGGAGGAGGCTACACCTTC. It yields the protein CAWSPQQGGGYTF.

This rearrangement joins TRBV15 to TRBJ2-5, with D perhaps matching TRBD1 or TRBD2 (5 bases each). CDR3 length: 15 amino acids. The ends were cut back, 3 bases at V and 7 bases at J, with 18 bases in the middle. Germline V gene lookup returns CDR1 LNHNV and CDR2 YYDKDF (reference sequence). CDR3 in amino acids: CATSSGTKNEGTQYF. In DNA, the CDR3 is TGTGCCACCAGCAGTGGGACCAAAAATGAAGGGACCCAGTACTTC.

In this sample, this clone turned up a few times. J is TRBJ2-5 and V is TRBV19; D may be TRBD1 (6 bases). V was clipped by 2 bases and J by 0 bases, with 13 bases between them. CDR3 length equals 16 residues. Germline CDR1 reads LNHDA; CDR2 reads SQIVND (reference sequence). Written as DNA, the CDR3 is TGTGCCAGTAGTATATTAAGCGGACAGTACCAAGAGACCCAGTACTTC. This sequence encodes CASSILSGQYQETQYF.

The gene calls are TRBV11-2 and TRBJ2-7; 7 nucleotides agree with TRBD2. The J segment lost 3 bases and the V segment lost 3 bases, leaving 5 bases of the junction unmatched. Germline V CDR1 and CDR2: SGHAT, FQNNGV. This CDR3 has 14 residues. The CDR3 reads CASSLGGAGYEQYF. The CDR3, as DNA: TGTGCCAGCAGCTTGGGAGGGGCAGGCTACGAGCAGTACTTC.

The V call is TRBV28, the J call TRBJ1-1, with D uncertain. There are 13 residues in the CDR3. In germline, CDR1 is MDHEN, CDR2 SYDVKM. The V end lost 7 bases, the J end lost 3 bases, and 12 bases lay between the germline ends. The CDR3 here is CASTSGRDTEAFF. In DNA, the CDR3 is TGTGCCAGCACCTCAGGTAGGGACACTGAAGCTTTCTTT.

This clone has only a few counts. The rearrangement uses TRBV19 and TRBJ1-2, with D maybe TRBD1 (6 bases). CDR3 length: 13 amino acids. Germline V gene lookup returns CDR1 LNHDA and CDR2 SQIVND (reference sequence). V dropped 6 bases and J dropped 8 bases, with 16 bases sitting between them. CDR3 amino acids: CASSLQGVRGYTF. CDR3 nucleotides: TGTGCCAGTAGCTTACAGGGCGTTCGAGGCTACACCTTC.